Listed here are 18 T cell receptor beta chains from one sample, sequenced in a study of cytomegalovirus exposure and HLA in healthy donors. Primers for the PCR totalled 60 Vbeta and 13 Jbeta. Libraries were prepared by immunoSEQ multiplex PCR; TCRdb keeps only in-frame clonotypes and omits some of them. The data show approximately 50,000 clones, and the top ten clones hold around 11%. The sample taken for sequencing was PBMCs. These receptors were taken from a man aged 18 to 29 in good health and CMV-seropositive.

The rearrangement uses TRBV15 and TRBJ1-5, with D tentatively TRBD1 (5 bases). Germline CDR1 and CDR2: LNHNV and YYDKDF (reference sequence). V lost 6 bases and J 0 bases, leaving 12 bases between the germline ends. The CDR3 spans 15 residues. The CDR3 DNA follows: TGTGCCACCAGTAGGGGTACCTTTAGCAATCAGCCCCAGCATTTT. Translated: CATSRGTFSNQPQHF.

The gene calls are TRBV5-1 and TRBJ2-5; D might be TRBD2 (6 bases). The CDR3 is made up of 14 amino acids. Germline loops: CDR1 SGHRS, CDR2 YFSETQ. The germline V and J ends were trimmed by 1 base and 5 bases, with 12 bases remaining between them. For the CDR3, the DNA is TGCGCCAGCAGCTTGAAGCCAGGGAGGGAGACCCAGTACTTC. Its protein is CASSLKPGRETQYF.

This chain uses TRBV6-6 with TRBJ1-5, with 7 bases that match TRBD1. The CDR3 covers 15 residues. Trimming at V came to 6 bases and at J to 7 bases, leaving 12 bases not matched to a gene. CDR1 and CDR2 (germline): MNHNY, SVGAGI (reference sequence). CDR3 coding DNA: TGTGCCAGCAGAAATGGGGTGAACAGGGGCCAGCCCCAGCATTTT. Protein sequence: CASRNGVNRGQPQHF.

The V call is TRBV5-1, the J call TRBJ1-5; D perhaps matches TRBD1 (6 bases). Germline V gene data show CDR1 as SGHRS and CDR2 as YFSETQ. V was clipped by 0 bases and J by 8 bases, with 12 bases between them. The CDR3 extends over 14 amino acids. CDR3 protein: CASSLAGKGEPQHF. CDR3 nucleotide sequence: TGCGCCAGCAGCTTGGCCGGCAAGGGGGAGCCCCAGCATTTT.

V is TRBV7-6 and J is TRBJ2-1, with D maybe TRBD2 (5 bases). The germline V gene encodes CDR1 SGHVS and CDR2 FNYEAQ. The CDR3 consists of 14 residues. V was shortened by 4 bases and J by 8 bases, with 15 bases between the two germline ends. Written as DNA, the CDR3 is TGTGCCAGCAGCTCCGGACTGCCCATCTATGAGCAGTTCTTC. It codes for CASSSGLPIYEQFF. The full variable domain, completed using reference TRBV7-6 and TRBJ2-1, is GAGVSQSPRYKVTKRGQDVALRCDPISGHVSLYWYRQALGQGPEFLTYFNYEAQQDKSGLPNDRFSAERPEGSISTLTIQRTEQRDSAMYRCASSSGLPIYEQFFGPGTRLTVL.

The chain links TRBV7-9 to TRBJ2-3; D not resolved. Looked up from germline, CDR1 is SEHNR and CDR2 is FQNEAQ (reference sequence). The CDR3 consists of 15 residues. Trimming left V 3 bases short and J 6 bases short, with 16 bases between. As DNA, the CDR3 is TGTGCCAGCAGCTTGGGTCTTAGCTCTTTGGATACGCAGTATTTT. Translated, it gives CASSLGLSSLDTQYF.

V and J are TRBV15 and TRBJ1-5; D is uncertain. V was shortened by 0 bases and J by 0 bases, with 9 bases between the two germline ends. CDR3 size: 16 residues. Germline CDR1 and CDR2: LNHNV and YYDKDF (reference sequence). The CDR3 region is CATSREGRNSNQPQHF. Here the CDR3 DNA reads TGTGCCACCAGCAGAGAGGGCAGGAATAGCAATCAGCCCCAGCATTTT.

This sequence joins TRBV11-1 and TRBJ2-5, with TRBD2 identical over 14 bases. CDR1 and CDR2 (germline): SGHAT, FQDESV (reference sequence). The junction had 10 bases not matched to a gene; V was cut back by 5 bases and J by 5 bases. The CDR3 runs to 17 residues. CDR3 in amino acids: CASSPRLAGGPIETQYF. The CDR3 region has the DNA TGTGCCAGCAGCCCGCGACTAGCGGGAGGGCCAATCGAGACCCAGTACTTC.

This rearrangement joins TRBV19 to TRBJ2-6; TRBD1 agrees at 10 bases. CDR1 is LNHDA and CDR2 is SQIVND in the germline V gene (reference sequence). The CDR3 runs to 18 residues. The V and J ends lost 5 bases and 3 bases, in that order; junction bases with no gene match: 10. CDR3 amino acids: CASSPRDRGQYGANVLTF. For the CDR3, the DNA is TGTGCCAGTAGTCCCCGGGACAGGGGACAGTATGGGGCCAACGTCCTGACTTTC.

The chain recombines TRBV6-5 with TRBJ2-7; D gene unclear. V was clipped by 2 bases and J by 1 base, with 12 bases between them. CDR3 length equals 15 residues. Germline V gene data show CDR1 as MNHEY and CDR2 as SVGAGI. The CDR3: CASSYIFGSSYEQYF. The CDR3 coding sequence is TGTGCCAGCAGTTACATTTTTGGCAGTTCCTACGAGCAGTACTTC.

CDR3 loop: CASSPGTSRGDTQYF. The CDR3 region has the DNA TGTGCCAGCAGTCCAGGGACTAGCAGAGGAGATACGCAGTATTTT. The V gene is TRBV27, the J gene TRBJ2-3; 9 bases fit TRBD2. The CDR3 loop spans 15 amino acids. J lost 5 bases, V lost 5 bases, and 8 bases had no gene match. Germline assignment: CDR1 MNHEY and CDR2 SMNVEV (reference sequence).

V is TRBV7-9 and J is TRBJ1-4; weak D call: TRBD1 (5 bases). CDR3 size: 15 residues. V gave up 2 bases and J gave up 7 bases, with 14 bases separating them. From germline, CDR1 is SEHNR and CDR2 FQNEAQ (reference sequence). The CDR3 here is CASSLTQAQGEKLFF. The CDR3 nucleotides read TGTGCCAGCAGCTTAACGCAGGCCCAGGGTGAAAAACTGTTTTTT. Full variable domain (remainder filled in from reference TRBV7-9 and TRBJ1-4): DTGVSQNPRHKITKRGQNVTFRCDPISEHNRLYWYRQTLGQGPEFLTYFQNEAQLEKSRLLSDRFSAERPKGSFSTLEIQRTEQGDSAMYLCASSLTQAQGEKLFFGSGTQLSVL.

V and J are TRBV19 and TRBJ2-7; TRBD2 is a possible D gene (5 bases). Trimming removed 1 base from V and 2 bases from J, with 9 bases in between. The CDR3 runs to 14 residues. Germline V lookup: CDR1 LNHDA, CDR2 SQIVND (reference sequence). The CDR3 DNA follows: TGTGCCAGTAGTATAGTTGGACTCCCCTACGAGCAGTACTTC. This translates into CASSIVGLPYEQYF.

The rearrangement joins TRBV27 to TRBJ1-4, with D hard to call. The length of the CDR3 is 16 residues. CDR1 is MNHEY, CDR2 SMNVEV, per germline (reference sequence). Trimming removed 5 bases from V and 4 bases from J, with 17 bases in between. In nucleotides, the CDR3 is TGTGCCAGCAGTCCCCGGAGGCGGCCACTTAATGAAAAACTGTTTTTT. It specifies CASSPRRRPLNEKLFF. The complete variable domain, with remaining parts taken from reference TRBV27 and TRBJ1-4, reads EAQVTQNPRYLITVTGKKLTVTCSQNMNHEYMSWYRQDPGLGLRQIYYSMNVEVTDKGDVPEGYKVSRKEKRNFPLILESPSPNQTSLYFCASSPRRRPLNEKLFFGSGTQLSVL.

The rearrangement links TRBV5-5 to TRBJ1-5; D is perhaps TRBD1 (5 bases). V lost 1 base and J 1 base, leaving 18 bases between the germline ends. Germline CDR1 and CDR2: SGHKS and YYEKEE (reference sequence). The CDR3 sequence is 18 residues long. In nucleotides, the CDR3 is TGTGCCAGCAGCTTGACGTTTGGGGGGATTAGGAGCAATCAGCCCCAGCATTTT. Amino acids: CASSLTFGGIRSNQPQHF. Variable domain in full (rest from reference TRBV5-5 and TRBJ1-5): DAGVTQSPTHLIKTRGQQVTLRCSPISGHKSVSWYQQVLGQGPQFIFQYYEKEERGRGNFPDRFSARQFPNYSSELNVNALLLGDSALYLCASSLTFGGIRSNQPQHFGDGTRLSIL.

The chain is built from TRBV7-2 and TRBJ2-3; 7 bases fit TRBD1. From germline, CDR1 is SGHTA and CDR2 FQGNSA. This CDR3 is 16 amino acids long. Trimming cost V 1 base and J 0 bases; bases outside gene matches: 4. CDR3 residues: CASSLDQGQSTDTQYF. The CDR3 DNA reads TGTGCCAGCAGCTTAGATCAGGGACAGAGCACAGATACGCAGTATTTT.

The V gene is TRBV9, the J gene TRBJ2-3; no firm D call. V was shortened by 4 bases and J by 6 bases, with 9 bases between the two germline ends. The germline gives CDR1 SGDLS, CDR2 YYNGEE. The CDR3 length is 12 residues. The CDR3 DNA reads TGTGCCAGCAGCCCCCGCAGGGATACGCAGTATTTT. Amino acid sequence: CASSPRRDTQYF. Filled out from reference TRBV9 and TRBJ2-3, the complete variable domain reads DSGVTQTPKHLITATGQRVTLRCSPRSGDLSVYWYQQSLDQGLQFLIQYYNGEERAKGNILERFSAQQFPDLHSELNLSSLELGDSALYFCASSPRRDTQYFGPGTRLTVL.

The CDR3 sequence is CASSLVTSGKSQETQYF. CDR3 nucleotide sequence: TGCGCCAGCAGCTTGGTTACTAGCGGGAAATCCCAAGAGACCCAGTACTTC. The chain joins TRBV5-1 to TRBJ2-5, with TRBD2 matching over 10 bases. Per germline, CDR1 SGHRS and CDR2 YFSETQ. The CDR3 extends over 17 amino acids. Trimming cost V 0 bases and J 1 base; bases outside gene matches: 6.